This T cell receptor (beta chain) originates from a study of blood T cell repertoires in COVID-19. V lost 11 bases, J lost 7 bases, and 8 bases stayed unmatched. The CDR3 length is 13 residues. The V gene's germline CDR1 is ENHRY and CDR2 SYGVKD. Data came from immunoSEQ multiplex PCR; TCRdb stores just in-frame clones and leaves some out. Here the sample spans 250,000 to 300,000 clones, 65% to 90% being singletons. The receptor was derived from a woman aged 60-75 years with active or convalescent COVID-19. The rearrangement joins TRBV10-3 to TRBJ2-2; 9 bases line up with TRBD1. The specimen sequenced was peripheral blood. CDR3 sequence reads: CAGGQGPYGELFF. The CDR3 DNA sequence: TGTGCCGGAGGACAGGGGCCTTACGGGGAGCTGTTTTTT.